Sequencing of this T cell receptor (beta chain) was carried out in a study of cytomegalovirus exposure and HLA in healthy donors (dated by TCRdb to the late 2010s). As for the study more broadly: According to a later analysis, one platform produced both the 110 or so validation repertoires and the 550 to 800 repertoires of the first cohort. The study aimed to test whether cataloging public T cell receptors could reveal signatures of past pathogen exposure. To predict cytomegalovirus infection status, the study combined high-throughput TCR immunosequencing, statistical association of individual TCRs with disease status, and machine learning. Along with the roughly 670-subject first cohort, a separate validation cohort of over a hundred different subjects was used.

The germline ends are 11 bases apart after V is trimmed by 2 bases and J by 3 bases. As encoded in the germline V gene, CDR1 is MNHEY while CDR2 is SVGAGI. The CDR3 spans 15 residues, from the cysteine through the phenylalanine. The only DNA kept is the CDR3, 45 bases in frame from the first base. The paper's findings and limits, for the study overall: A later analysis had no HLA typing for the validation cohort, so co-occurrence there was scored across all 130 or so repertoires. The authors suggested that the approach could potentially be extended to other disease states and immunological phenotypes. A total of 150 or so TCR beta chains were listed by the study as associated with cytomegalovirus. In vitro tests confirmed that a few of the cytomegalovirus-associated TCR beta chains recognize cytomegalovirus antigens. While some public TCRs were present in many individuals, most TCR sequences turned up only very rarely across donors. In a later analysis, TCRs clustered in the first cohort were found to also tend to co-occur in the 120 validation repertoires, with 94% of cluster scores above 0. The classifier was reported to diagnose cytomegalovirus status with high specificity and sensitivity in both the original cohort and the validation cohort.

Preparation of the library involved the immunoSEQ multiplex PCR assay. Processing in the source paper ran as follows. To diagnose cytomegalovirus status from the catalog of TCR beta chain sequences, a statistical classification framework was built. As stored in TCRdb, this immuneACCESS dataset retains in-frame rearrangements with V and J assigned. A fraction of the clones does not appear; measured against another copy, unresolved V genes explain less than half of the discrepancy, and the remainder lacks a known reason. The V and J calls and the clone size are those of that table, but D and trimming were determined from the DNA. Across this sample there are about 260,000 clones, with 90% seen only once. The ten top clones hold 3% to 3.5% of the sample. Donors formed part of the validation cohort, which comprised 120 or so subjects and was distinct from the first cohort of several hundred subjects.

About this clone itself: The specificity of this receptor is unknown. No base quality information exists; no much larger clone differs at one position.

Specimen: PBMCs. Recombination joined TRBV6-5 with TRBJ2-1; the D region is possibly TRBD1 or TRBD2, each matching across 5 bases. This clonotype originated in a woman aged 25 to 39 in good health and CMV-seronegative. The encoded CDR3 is CASSYGGVIYNEQFF. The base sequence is TGTGCCAGCAGTTACGGGGGAGTTATCTACAATGAGCAGTTCTTC.